The 6 T cell receptor beta chains presented below share a single source sample, sequenced in a study of T cell clones after liver transplantation (dated by TCRdb to between 2018 and 2020). This sample's time point label indicates: pre-transplant. Library preparation employed the immunoSEQ multiplex PCR assay. The table was pulled from immuneACCESS by TCRdb, which kept in-frame rearrangements only. Such tables lose some clones; where checked, under half of the loss comes from unresolved V genes, and the rest has no known cause. In this sample the table shows just over 60,000 clones, about two thirds of which occur a single time. The top ten clones comprise approximately 16% of the sample. The sequencing used CD4+ T cells from blood, collected before liver transplant. Receptor source: a human donor who received a liver transplant.

This chain connects TRBV6-1 to TRBJ2-1, with 10 bases identical to TRBD2. CDR3 size: 13 residues. J was trimmed by 14 bases and V by 11 bases; bases with no gene match: 15. Germline-derived CDR1 and CDR2 are MNHNS and SASEGT. CDR3 protein: CALTPQRGGRKFF. The CDR3 DNA sequence: TGTGCCCTGACCCCCCAGCGGGGGGGGAGGAAGTTCTTC.

This chain connects TRBV7-2 to TRBJ2-7; possible D gene TRBD1, 5 bases. The CDR3 consists of 13 residues. Germline V gene sequence: CDR1 SGHTA, CDR2 FQGNSA. The germline V and J ends were trimmed by 2 bases and 6 bases, with 11 bases remaining between them. The CDR3 sequence is CASSLFVRGEQYF. CDR3 DNA sequence: TGTGCCAGCAGCTTATTTGTAAGGGGCGAGCAGTACTTC.

J is TRBJ2-1 and V is TRBV18, with 8 nucleotides matching TRBD1. Germline CDR1 is KGHSH and CDR2 is LQKENI. The CDR3 contains 17 residues. V was clipped by 0 bases and J by 4 bases; unmatched bases: 8. The DNA of the CDR3 is TGTGCCAGCTCACCACCGGGGACAGGACTCTTTTACAATGAGCAGTTCTTC. It specifies CASSPPGTGLFYNEQFF.

This chain uses TRBV5-1 with TRBJ2-7; the match to TRBD1 covers 10 bases. Germline-derived CDR1 and CDR2 are SGHRS and YFSETQ. The V and J ends lost 4 bases and 4 bases, in that order; junction bases with no gene match: 8. The CDR3 length is 15 residues. The CDR3 region is CASSPRQGATYEQYF. CDR3 bases: TGCGCCAGCAGCCCCCGACAGGGGGCAACTTACGAGCAGTACTTC.

This clone appeared once. The chain is built from TRBV4-2 and TRBJ1-1; D remains unclear. The CDR3 is made up of 14 amino acids. Germline CDR1 is LGHNA and CDR2 is YNFKEQ. V shed 0 bases and J shed 0 bases, with 5 bases lying between them. The DNA for the CDR3 is TGTGCCAGCAGCCAAGATCTACTGAACACTGAAGCTTTCTTT. Amino acids: CASSQDLLNTEAFF.

The genes are TRBV7-9 and TRBJ1-1; possible D gene TRBD1, 5 bases. The germline V gene has CDR1 SEHNR and CDR2 FQNEAQ (reference sequence). The CDR3 runs to 14 residues. V was shortened by 3 bases and J by 4 bases, with 12 bases between the two germline ends. The CDR3 loop is CASSLSGGVTEAFF. The CDR3 DNA reads TGTGCCAGCAGCTTGAGCGGGGGGGTCACTGAAGCTTTCTTT.